This TCR beta chain derives from a study of OX40 agonist ivuxolimab in advanced cancers. Study information: Ivuxolimab, an agonistic anti-OX40 (CD134) antibody, was given to patients.

This table comes from immunoSEQ multiplex PCR, and its TCRdb copy is limited to in-frame clones, with some not included. The data contain about 73,000 clones, 75% to 90% of them singletons. This clone was observed a handful of times. Germline V gene data show CDR1 as SGHNT and CDR2 as YENEEA. The CDR3 covers 15 residues. J was trimmed by 4 bases and V by 1 base; bases with no gene match: 3. The input for sequencing was CD4+ or CD8+ T cells sorted from blood, taken in a trial of the OX40 agonist ivuxolimab. This sequence originates from an adult with an advanced solid tumor such as melanoma, head and neck, liver or kidney cancer. The V call is TRBV11-3, the J call TRBJ2-1, with 8 bases fitting TRBD2. CDR3 sequence (DNA): TGTGCCAGCAGCTTAGCGGGAGGGCCGTACAATGAGCAGTTCTTC. Amino acids: CASSLAGGPYNEQFF.